The T cell receptor beta chain under discussion was sequenced for a study of metastatic and nonmetastatic thyroid tumors. Through MiXCR, TCRdb re-clonotyped the PCR reads. This repertoire shows roughly 72,000 clones, 18% found once; its top ten account for roughly 13%. Study results and limitations: Reported TCR beta diversity, measured in blood and tumor, was significantly higher for malignant thyroid tumors than for benign nodules.

Each patient came to thyroid surgery without any prior treatment (of any kind). This clone was seen many times. Its antigen remains unidentified. This clonotype was sampled from a female donor with papillary thyroid cancer or a benign thyroid nodule (not recorded which). Some clones in this sample may be carry-over from other donors' samples. The sequencing input was blood.

The CDR3 nucleotides are TGTGCCAGCAGTTATAATAGCAATCAGCCCCAGCATTTT. It encodes CASSYNSNQPQHF. The chain joins TRBV12-3 or TRBV12-4 to TRBJ1-5, with D unclear. The CDR3 is made up of 13 amino acids. V lost 4 bases to trimming and J lost 0 bases, with 4 bases between them.